The TCR beta chain under discussion was sequenced for a study of OX40 agonist ivuxolimab in advanced cancers. Whole-study findings and limits: Low normalized T-cell clonal expansion was additionally recorded for some nonresponders.

The table came from immunoSEQ multiplex PCR; TCRdb's copy has only in-frame clones and leaves some out. The sample has 75,000 to 100,000 clones, roughly 90% seen once. Germline V gene data show CDR1 as MGHRA and CDR2 as YSYEKL. Trimming removed 2 bases from V and 8 bases from J, with 15 bases in between. This CDR3 is built from 15 residues. Comments on this clone: Its antigen is unidentified.

The sample was CD4+ or CD8+ T cells sorted from blood, taken in a trial of the OX40 agonist ivuxolimab. This rearrangement joins TRBV4-1 to TRBJ1-4, with a weak D call TRBD1 (6 bases). The TCR sequence derives from an adult with an advanced solid tumor such as melanoma, head and neck, liver or kidney cancer. CDR3 DNA sequence: TGCGCCAGCAGCCAATATTCAGGGGCAGGCGAAAAACTGTTTTTT. Protein: CASSQYSGAGEKLFF.